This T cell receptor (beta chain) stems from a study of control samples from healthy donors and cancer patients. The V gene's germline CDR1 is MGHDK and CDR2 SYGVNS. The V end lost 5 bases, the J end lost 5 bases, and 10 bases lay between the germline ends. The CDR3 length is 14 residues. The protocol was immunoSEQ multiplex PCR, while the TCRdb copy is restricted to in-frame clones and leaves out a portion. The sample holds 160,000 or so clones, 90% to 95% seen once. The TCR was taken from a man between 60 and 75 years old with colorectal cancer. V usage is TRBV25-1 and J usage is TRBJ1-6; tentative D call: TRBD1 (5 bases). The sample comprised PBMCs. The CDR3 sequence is CASSFQGNNSPLHF. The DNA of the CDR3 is TGTGCCAGCAGTTTCCAGGGAAATAATTCACCCCTCCACTTT.